A selection of T cell receptor beta chains follows, all from one sample in a study of T cell repertoires in cytomegalovirus infection. In TCRdb, the reads were re-called with MiXCR into one record per CDR3 protein. Here the sample spans about 150,000 distinct CDR3 sequences, approximately 17% being singletons. The sequenced sample was CD8+ T cells from PBMCs. These TCRs come from a human donor in good health (CMV status not recorded). Some clones in this sample may be carry-over from other donors' samples. Each CDR3 is given with its conserved first and last residue. A D gene is named only where the DNA matches it firmly. Size values are once, few and many counts, or a class for expanded clones, and some rows have none.

TRBJ2-2,few,TRBV7-9,16,.,CASSPVGSLNTGELFF,TGTGCCAGCAGCCCCGTGGGTAGTTTAAACACCGGGGAGCTGTTTTTT
TRBJ1-5,.,TRBV20-1,16,.,CSARDLSTSSNQPQHF,TGCAGTGCTAGAGATCTTAGCACTTCAAGCAATCAGCCCCAGCATTTT
TRBJ2-3,few,TRBV11-2,14,TRBD2,CASSWAGGTDTQYF,TGTGCCAGCAGCTGGGCGGGAGGCACAGATACGCAGTATTTT
TRBJ1-1,once,TRBV11-2,16,.,CASSPGAPQVNTEAFF,TGTGCCAGCAGCCCTGGGGCCCCCCAGGTGAACACTGAAGCTTTCTTT
TRBJ2-7,few,TRBV6-5,14,.,CASSYALGAYEQYF,TGTGCCAGCAGTTACGCCTTAGGAGCCTACGAGCAGTACTTC
TRBJ2-7,.,TRBV6-6,16,TRBD1,CASSPGPGQGAYEQYF,TGTGCCAGCAGTCCCGGCCCTGGACAGGGGGCCTACGAGCAGTACTTC
TRBJ2-5,.,TRBV7-2,17,.,CASSLALRVVFPETQYF,TGTGCCAGCAGCTTAGCGCTAAGGGTAGTGTTTCCGGAGACCCAGTACTTC
TRBJ2-5,.,TRBV7-2,14,.,CASSLSTSPETQYF,TGTGCCAGCAGCTTATCTACTAGCCCAGAGACCCAGTACTTC
TRBJ2-3,few,TRBV6-2/TRBV6-3,19,.,CASSYSSVSGPRAIDTQYF,TGTGCCAGCAGTTACTCTTCGGTATCGGGTCCTAGGGCCATCGATACGCAGTATTTT
TRBJ2-1,many,TRBV7-2,13,.,CASSLDGNNEQFF,TGTGCCAGCAGCTTAGACGGGAACAATGAGCAGTTCTTC
TRBJ1-1,.,TRBV6-6,13,.,CAIGVGVNTEAFF,TGTGCCATCGGAGTGGGGGTGAACACTGAAGCTTTCTTT
TRBJ2-1,.,TRBV7-9,13,.,CASSEVGRNEQFF,TGTGCCAGCAGCGAAGTGGGGAGGAATGAGCAGTTCTTC
TRBJ2-4,.,TRBV7-8,17,.,CASSLAGTIGGPIIQYF,TGTGCCAGCAGCTTAGCCGGGACAATCGGGGGGCCGATCATTCAGTACTTC
TRBJ2-5,few,TRBV7-2,17,.,CASSSHPGRLGGETQYF,TGTGCCAGCAGCTCACATCCGGGACGCCTGGGCGGGGAGACCCAGTACTTC
TRBJ1-1,many,TRBV4-3,14,.,CASSQVSGDTEAFF,TGCGCCAGCAGCCAGGTGTCAGGGGACACTGAAGCTTTCTTT
TRBJ2-1,few,TRBV12-3/TRBV12-4,12,.,CASSFIPWEQFF,TGTGCCAGCAGTTTTATTCCGTGGGAGCAGTTCTTC
TRBJ2-7,.,TRBV20-1,13,TRBD2,CSAWTSRSYEQYF,TGCAGTGCCTGGACTAGCCGCTCCTACGAGCAGTACTTC
TRBJ2-4,.,TRBV11-2,15,.,CASSPDDVAKNIQYF,TGTGCCAGCAGCCCGGACGACGTTGCCAAAAACATTCAGTACTTC
TRBJ1-2,.,TRBV2,15,.,CASSEFKTGRDGYTF,TGTGCCAGCAGTGAATTTAAGACGGGTCGAGATGGCTACACCTTC
TRBJ2-1,few,TRBV5-5,15,.,CASSRGTVSYNEQFF,TGTGCCAGCAGCCGGGGGACAGTTTCCTACAATGAGCAGTTCTTC
TRBJ2-1,few,TRBV28,14,.,CASSFNRVSDEQFF,TGTGCCAGCAGTTTTAATCGGGTTTCTGATGAGCAGTTCTTC
TRBJ2-3,.,TRBV6-2/TRBV6-3,15,.,CASSYGGAHADTQYF,TGTGCCAGCAGTTACGGGGGGGCGCACGCAGATACGCAGTATTTT
TRBJ2-5,.,TRBV29-1,12,.,CSVTRGSETQYF,TGCAGCGTTACCAGGGGCAGCGAGACCCAGTACTTC
TRBJ1-6,few,TRBV4-1,16,.,CASSQDDSSYNSPLHF,TGCGCCAGCAGCCAAGATGACAGCTCCTATAATTCACCCCTCCACTTT
TRBJ1-6,few,TRBV14,14,.,CASSQKLYNSPLHF,TGTGCCAGCAGCCAAAAGTTGTATAATTCACCCCTCCACTTT
TRBJ2-1,.,TRBV7-3,15,.,CASSPRSGPGFEQFF,TGTGCCAGCAGCCCCCGCTCCGGACCGGGGTTTGAGCAGTTCTTC
TRBJ2-6,few,TRBV9,15,TRBD1,CASSVTGTGANVLTF,TGTGCCAGCAGCGTGACAGGGACTGGGGCCAACGTCCTGACTTTC
TRBJ2-7,.,TRBV12-3/TRBV12-4,14,TRBD1,CASSLVARGREQYF,TGTGCCAGCAGTTTAGTCGCCAGGGGGCGCGAGCAGTACTTC
TRBJ2-4,.,TRBV28,16,.,CASRSGATRVSGDQYF,TGTGCCAGCAGATCGGGGGCGACGAGGGTTTCTGGTGATCAGTACTTC
TRBJ1-5,.,TRBV12-5,15,TRBD1,CASAPPRGPQGAQHF,TGTGCTAGTGCTCCCCCTAGAGGGCCTCAGGGGGCCCAGCATTTT
TRBJ1-3,few,TRBV7-2,17,.,CASRVTRGESGGNTIYF,TGTGCCAGCAGGGTTACCCGGGGGGAATCGGGCGGAAACACCATATATTTT
TRBJ1-5,.,TRBV7-9,13,.,CASSKGRRQPQHF,TGTGCCAGCAGTAAGGGGCGACGACAGCCCCAGCATTTT
TRBJ2-7,.,TRBV7-2,16,.,CASSLKESGTLYEQYF,TGTGCCAGCAGCTTAAAGGAGTCCGGGACTCTCTACGAGCAGTACTTC
TRBJ2-7,many,TRBV7-3,16,.,CASSLPSTGRSNEQYF,TGTGCCAGCAGCTTACCCTCGACAGGGAGGTCCAACGAGCAGTACTTC
TRBJ2-2,.,TRBV3-1,15,.,CASSPIDFNTGELFF,TGTGCCAGCAGCCCTATTGACTTTAACACCGGGGAGCTGTTTTTT
TRBJ2-1,once,TRBV9,14,TRBD1,CASSLGQLDNEQFF,TGTGCCAGCAGCCTGGGACAGCTAGACAATGAGCAGTTCTTC
TRBJ2-1,once,TRBV15,12,.,CATSNSFTEQFF,TGTGCCACCAGCAATAGTTTTACTGAGCAGTTCTTC
TRBJ2-1,.,TRBV7-6,17,TRBD1,CASSHTTGTDLYNEQFF,TGTGCCAGCAGCCATACGACCGGGACAGATCTCTACAATGAGCAGTTCTTC
TRBJ2-1,.,TRBV7-6,17,TRBD2,CASSLMGLAVPTDEQFF,TGTGCCAGCAGCTTAATGGGACTAGCGGTTCCTACAGATGAGCAGTTCTTC
TRBJ2-1,few,TRBV30,10,.,CAWGFYEQFF,TGTGCCTGGGGCTTCTATGAGCAGTTCTTC
TRBJ2-2,.,TRBV29-1,16,TRBD2,CSVEDLATSGTGELFF,TGCAGCGTTGAAGATCTAGCGACTAGCGGTACCGGGGAGCTGTTTTTT
TRBJ2-1,.,TRBV29-1,13,.,CSLGGAPGNEQFF,TGCAGCCTGGGGGGAGCCCCGGGAAATGAGCAGTTCTTC
TRBJ1-5,.,TRBV28,15,TRBD1,CANGQGTSSNQPQHF,TGTGCCAACGGACAGGGGACGTCTAGCAATCAGCCCCAGCATTTT
TRBJ2-6,many,TRBV7-8,16,.,CASNLRAGAGANVLTF,TGTGCCAGCAACCTACGGGCAGGGGCTGGGGCCAACGTCCTGACTTTC
TRBJ2-1,.,TRBV28,15,TRBD2,CASNLRRRELSEQFF,TGTGCCAGCAACCTACGGAGGCGGGAGTTGAGTGAGCAGTTCTTC
TRBJ2-1,few,TRBV20-1,18,.,CSALQHPSSERTYNEQFF,TGCAGTGCCCTGCAACACCCCTCTAGCGAGCGCACCTACAATGAGCAGTTCTTC
TRBJ2-7,few,TRBV6-5,14,TRBD2,CASSLPGLEGEQYF,TGTGCCAGCAGTTTACCGGGACTAGAAGGCGAGCAGTACTTC
TRBJ2-7,.,TRBV7-9,14,TRBD1,CASRTEGQGQTPYF,TGTGCCAGCAGAACGGAAGGACAGGGGCAGACTCCGTACTTC
TRBJ2-5,few,TRBV11-2,15,.,CASSLEFSRGETQYF,TGTGCCAGCAGCTTAGAGTTCTCACGAGGAGAGACCCAGTACTTC
TRBJ2-7,.,TRBV12-5,15,.,CASGPSLRVGHEQYF,TGTGCTAGTGGTCCCTCCCTAAGGGTCGGGCACGAGCAGTACTTC
TRBJ1-5,few,TRBV6-2/TRBV6-3,15,.,CASSPSTDSNQPQHF,TGTGCCAGCAGTCCTTCGACAGATAGCAATCAGCCCCAGCATTTT
TRBJ1-5,.,TRBV19,14,.,CASSLREKNQPQHF,TGTGCCAGTAGCCTCCGGGAGAAAAATCAGCCCCAGCATTTT
TRBJ2-7,many,TRBV10-3,16,TRBD2,CAISVGREGTWHEQYF,TGTGCCATCAGTGTGGGTAGGGAGGGAACGTGGCACGAGCAGTACTTC
TRBJ2-5,few,TRBV11-2,13,.,CASSPRHQETQYF,TGTGCCAGCAGCCCCAGGCACCAAGAGACCCAGTACTTC
TRBJ2-7,.,TRBV7-9,16,.,CASSSELQVRGNEQYF,TGTGCCAGCAGCTCAGAACTACAGGTCCGTGGGAACGAGCAGTACTTC
TRBJ2-1,many,TRBV7-8,14,TRBD1,CASSLGTGQNEQFF,TGTGCCAGCAGCTTAGGGACAGGCCAGAATGAGCAGTTCTTC
TRBJ2-7,.,TRBV28,16,.,CASSAAPRDPSYEQYF,TGTGCCAGCAGTGCCGCGCCCCGGGACCCATCCTACGAGCAGTACTTC